Described below is a single T cell receptor (beta chain) sequence and its context. Germline CDR1 MNHEY, CDR2 SVGEGT. The V segment lost 5 bases and the J segment 1 base; nucleotides outside the gene matches: 8. This CDR3 contains 15 residues. These data come from a study of blood T cell repertoires in COVID-19. About the research overall: In each case, the material was cDNA or gDNA derived from T cells, B-cell-depleted T cells, or PBMCs.

Sequencing was performed with immunoSEQ multiplex PCR; in TCRdb, only in-frame clones are kept and a portion is missing. Here the sample spans 250,000 to 350,000 clones, about 93% being singletons. This chain links TRBV6-2 or TRBV6-3 with TRBJ2-7, with 7 bases matching TRBD2. Sequencing was performed on peripheral blood. This receptor was taken from a woman in her thirties with COVID-19, enrolled during active disease. The CDR3 sequence is CASSREGLPSYEQYF. The DNA for the CDR3 is TGTGCCAGCAGTAGAGAGGGACTACCATCCTACGAGCAGTACTTC.